The 10 T cell receptor beta chains reported below all come from one sample, sequenced in a study of cytomegalovirus exposure and HLA in healthy donors. PCR amplification relied on 60 Vbeta primers (plus 13 Jbeta primers). Clones were sequenced by immunoSEQ multiplex PCR, and TCRdb holds only the in-frame ones, with some missing. The table has approximately 150,000 clones, roughly 80% seen once; the top ten hold 0.8% to 1.3%. Sequenced input: PBMCs. The receptors were gathered from a man under 40 in good health and CMV-seronegative.

The chain combines TRBV14 with TRBJ2-2; 7 bases are shared with TRBD1. The CDR3 consists of 14 residues. V shed 6 bases and J 4 bases; nucleotides not matched to a gene: 5. Germline loops: CDR1 SGHDN, CDR2 FVKESK. DNA for the CDR3: TGTGCCAGCAGTCAAAACAGGGGCACCGGGGAGCTGTTTTTT. Amino acids: CASSQNRGTGELFF. The full variable domain, rest sourced from reference TRBV14 and TRBJ2-2, is EAGVTQFPSHSVIEKGQTVTLRCDPISGHDNLYWYRRVMGKEIKFLLHFVKESKQDESGMPNNRFLAERTGGTYSTLKVQPAELEDSGVYFCASSQNRGTGELFFGEGSRLTVL.

The genes are TRBV6-5 and TRBJ2-5, with D possibly TRBD1 on 6 matching bases. The germline V and J ends were trimmed by 0 bases and 4 bases, with 9 bases remaining between them. The CDR3 consists of 14 residues. Germline CDR1 MNHEY, CDR2 SVGAGI. CDR3 coding DNA: TGTGCCAGCAGTTACTCTCAGGGGTCAGAGACCCAGTACTTC. Translated, it gives CASSYSQGSETQYF.

In this sample, this clone turned up once. V usage is TRBV18 and J usage is TRBJ2-3; 7 bases match TRBD1. The ends lost 3 bases at V and 2 bases at J; junction bases unmatched: 5. CDR3 length: 15 residues. Germline CDR1 is KGHSH and CDR2 is LQKENI. CDR3 loop: CASSPYTGDTDTQYF. The CDR3 DNA sequence: TGTGCCAGCTCACCTTACACAGGGGACACAGATACGCAGTATTTT.

The chain couples TRBV7-2 to TRBJ1-5; D possibly corresponds to TRBD1 (6 bases). The CDR3 has 14 amino acids. Germline assignment: CDR1 SGHTA and CDR2 FQGNSA. Deletions cut 7 bases from V and 4 bases from J, with 14 bases between. The CDR3 region has the DNA TGTGCCAGCACCTCAACGGACAGAAATCAGCCCCAGCATTTT. It yields the protein CASTSTDRNQPQHF.

The chain recombines TRBV11-2 with TRBJ2-7, with D hard to call. The CDR3 runs to 14 residues. V was pared by 3 bases and J by 0 bases, with 9 bases between. The V gene's germline CDR1 is SGHAT and CDR2 FQNNGV. For the CDR3, the DNA is TGTGCCAGCAGCTTGACTCTCCACTCCTACGAGCAGTACTTC. This translates into CASSLTLHSYEQYF.

This chain links TRBV5-6 with TRBJ2-7; 16 nucleotides line up with TRBD2. The CDR3 is 17 residues long. V lost 4 bases, J lost 5 bases, and 9 bases stayed unmatched. Germline loops: CDR1 SGHDT, CDR2 YYEEEE. DNA for the CDR3: TGTGCCAGCAGCCGGGGACTAGCGGGAGGGCCTGGGAACGAGCAGTACTTC. It is translated as CASSRGLAGGPGNEQYF. Filled out from reference TRBV5-6 and TRBJ2-7, the complete variable domain reads DAGVTQSPTHLIKTRGQQVTLRCSPKSGHDTVSWYQQALGQGPQFIFQYYEEEERQRGNFPDRFSGHQFPNYSSELNVNALLLGDSALYLCASSRGLAGGPGNEQYFGPGTRLTVT.

This clone has a handful of counts. V and J are TRBV28 and TRBJ1-6, with 8 bases that match TRBD1. J lost 1 base, V lost 6 bases, and 8 bases had no gene match. The germline V gene has CDR1 MDHEN and CDR2 SYDVKM. The CDR3 has 17 residues. CDR3 sequence (DNA): TGTGCCAGCAGACATACGACAGGGGTGTCCTATAATTCACCCCTCCACTTT. Protein: CASRHTTGVSYNSPLHF. Looking up the rest from reference TRBV28 and TRBJ1-6 gives the full variable domain: DVKVTQSSRYLVKRTGEKVFLECVQDMDHENMFWYRQDPGLGLRLIYFSYDVKMKEKGDIPEGYSVSREKKERFSLILESASTNQTSMYLCASRHTTGVSYNSPLHFGNGTRLTVT.

There are a few counts of this clone. The V and J genes are TRBV5-1 and TRBJ2-2, with a tentative D call TRBD1 (6 bases). The CDR3 contains 13 residues. V gave up 4 bases and J gave up 4 bases, with 8 bases separating them. Germline V gives CDR1 SGHRS, CDR2 YFSETQ. The CDR3 sequence: CASSRDITGELFF. In DNA, the CDR3 is TGCGCCAGCAGCAGGGACATCACCGGGGAGCTGTTTTTT.

V gene TRBV19 combines with J gene TRBJ1-5; 11 bases are shared with TRBD1. From germline, CDR1 is LNHDA and CDR2 SQIVND (reference sequence). The junction had 7 bases not matched to a gene; V was cut back by 0 bases and J by 0 bases. This CDR3 comprises 19 residues. The CDR3 spells CASSIDLDRGRDSNQPQHF. The CDR3 DNA reads TGTGCCAGTAGTATAGATCTGGACAGGGGGCGGGATAGCAATCAGCCCCAGCATTTT. The whole variable domain, remainder taken from reference TRBV19 and TRBJ1-5, is DGGITQSPKYLFRKEGQNVTLSCEQNLNHDAMYWYRQDPGQGLRLIYYSQIVNDFQKGDIAEGYSVSREKKESFPLTVTSAQKNPTAFYLCASSIDLDRGRDSNQPQHFGDGTRLSIL.

The chain couples TRBV2 to TRBJ2-5, with 13 bases aligning to TRBD2. The germline V gene has CDR1 SNHLY and CDR2 FYNNEI. The junction had 7 bases not matched to a gene; V was cut back by 10 bases and J by 5 bases. This CDR3 is built from 14 residues. CDR3 sequence: CAIWTSGRFETQYF. DNA for the CDR3: TGTGCCATCTGGACTAGCGGGAGATTCGAGACCCAGTACTTC.